This T cell receptor (beta chain) was identified during a study of tumor-infiltrating lymphocytes in primary liver carcinoma. The table lists this clonotype with many counts. Its specificity is unknown. Study results and limitations: Researchers did not compare CD4+ and CD8+ repertoires, as samples were bulk unsorted. Tumors carried a top-250-clone fraction significantly exceeding that of blood (p = 0.039). Among the pair types, tumor region pairs showed more overlap than tumor-adjacent and tumor-blood pairs.

For blood RNA, unsorted whole blood served as the source, and germline DNA was extracted too. Prior to the surgical procedure, roughly 4.3 milliliters of peripheral blood were collected. A primer in the constant region served to generate TCR beta cDNA from about 480 ng of total RNA. Three nested multiplex PCR rounds of slightly modified ARM-PCR generated TCR beta libraries. TCRdb reprocessed the multiplex PCR reads with MiXCR, giving one entry per CDR3 protein. The table lists 150,000 to 200,000 distinct CDR3 sequences, about two thirds of them singletons. The clonotype originates from a woman aged 55-69 years with primary liver carcinoma and hepatitis B virus infection. The sequencing input was peripheral blood.

The CDR3 loop is CASKGAGAPSNTGELFF. In DNA, the CDR3 is TGCGCCAGCAAAGGGGCTGGGGCTCCTTCGAACACCGGGGAGCTGTTTTTT. The chain links TRBV10-2 to TRBJ2-2; possible D gene TRBD1, 5 bases. V gave up 7 bases and J gave up 0 bases, with 18 bases separating them. The CDR3 runs 17 residues. Germline CDR1 is WSHSY and CDR2 is SAAADI.